A single T cell receptor beta chain is shown here with its context. TCRdb reprocessed the 5' RACE reads; each CDR3 protein has one entry and no DNA is given. This sample carries 210,000 or so distinct CDR3 sequences, with about 8% going to the ten biggest clones. This record belongs to a study of monozygotic twins with inflammatory bowel disease. The CDR3 is made up of 16 amino acids. The V gene's germline CDR1 is LGHNA and CDR2 YSLEER. The sequence derives from a human donor with ulcerative colitis or Crohn's disease, or a healthy co-twin of an affected twin (not recorded which). The chain combines TRBV4-3 with TRBJ2-1. Sequencing was performed on blood. CDR3 sequence: CASSQDSGASGSKQFF.